The clone carrying this T cell receptor (beta chain) was seen repeatedly, ten times or more. The TCRbeta library was prepared with unique molecular identifiers. TCRdb fed the PCR reads into MiXCR, producing one record per CDR3 protein. The table has about 270,000 distinct CDR3 sequences, about 10% seen once; the top ten hold roughly a tenth. Germline values: CDR1 SGHDT, CDR2 YYEEEE. This CDR3 is built from 15 residues. Trimming cost V 4 bases and J 4 bases; bases outside gene matches: 9. This entry comes from a study of T-cell reconstitution after alpha-beta-depleted transplantation in children. This chain links TRBV5-6 with TRBJ2-3, with 7 bases aligning to TRBD1. The sequencing here drew on PBMCs from the stem cell graft donor, taken from the stem cell graft. This clonotype was obtained from a human donor who donated a stem cell graft to a child with SCID. DNA of the CDR3: TGTGCCAGCAGCCTGGGACAGCTCGTCGCAGATACGCAGTATTTT. This encodes CASSLGQLVADTQYF.